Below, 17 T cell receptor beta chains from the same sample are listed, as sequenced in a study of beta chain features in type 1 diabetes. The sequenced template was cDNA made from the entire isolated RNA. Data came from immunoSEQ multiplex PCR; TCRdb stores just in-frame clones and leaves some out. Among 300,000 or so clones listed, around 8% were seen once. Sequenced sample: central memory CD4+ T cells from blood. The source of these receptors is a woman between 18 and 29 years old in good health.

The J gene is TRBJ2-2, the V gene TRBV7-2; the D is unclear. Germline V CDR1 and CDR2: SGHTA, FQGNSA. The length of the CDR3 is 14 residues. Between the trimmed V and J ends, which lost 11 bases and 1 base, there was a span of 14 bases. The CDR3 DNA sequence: TGTGCCCTCGGCCAATCAGGGAACACCGGGGAGCTGTTTTTT. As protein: CALGQSGNTGELFF.

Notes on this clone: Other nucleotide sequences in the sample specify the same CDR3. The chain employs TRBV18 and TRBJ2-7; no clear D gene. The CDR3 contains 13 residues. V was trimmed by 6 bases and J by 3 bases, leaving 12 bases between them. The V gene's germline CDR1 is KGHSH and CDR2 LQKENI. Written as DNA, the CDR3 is TGTGCCAGCTCTCCCGCAGCCAGCTACGAGCAGTACTTC. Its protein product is CASSPAASYEQYF.

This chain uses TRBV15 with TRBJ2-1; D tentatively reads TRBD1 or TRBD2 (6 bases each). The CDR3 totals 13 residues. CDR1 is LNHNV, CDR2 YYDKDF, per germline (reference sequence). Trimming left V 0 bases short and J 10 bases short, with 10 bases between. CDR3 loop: CATSRDRGAEQFF. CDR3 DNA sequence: TGTGCCACCAGCAGAGATAGGGGGGCAGAGCAGTTCTTC.

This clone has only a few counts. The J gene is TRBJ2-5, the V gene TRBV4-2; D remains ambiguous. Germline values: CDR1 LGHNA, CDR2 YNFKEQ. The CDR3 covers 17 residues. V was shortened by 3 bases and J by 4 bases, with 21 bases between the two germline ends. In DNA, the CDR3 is TGTGCCAGCAGCCACTCGGCGCGGCCTAGATCCGGAGAGACCCAGTACTTC. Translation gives CASSHSARPRSGETQYF.

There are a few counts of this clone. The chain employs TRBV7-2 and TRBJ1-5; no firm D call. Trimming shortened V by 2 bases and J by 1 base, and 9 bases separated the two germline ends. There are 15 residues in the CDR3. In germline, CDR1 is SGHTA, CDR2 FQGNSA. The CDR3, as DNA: TGTGCCAGCAGCTTAAGATCGGGCAGCAATCAGCCCCAGCATTTT. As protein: CASSLRSGSNQPQHF.

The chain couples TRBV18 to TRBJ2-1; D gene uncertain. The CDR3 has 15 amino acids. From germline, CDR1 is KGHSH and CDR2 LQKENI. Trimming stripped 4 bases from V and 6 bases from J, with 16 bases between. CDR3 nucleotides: TGTGCCAGCTCACTCGGTGGAGTACGGGTCAATGAGCAGTTCTTC. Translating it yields CASSLGGVRVNEQFF.

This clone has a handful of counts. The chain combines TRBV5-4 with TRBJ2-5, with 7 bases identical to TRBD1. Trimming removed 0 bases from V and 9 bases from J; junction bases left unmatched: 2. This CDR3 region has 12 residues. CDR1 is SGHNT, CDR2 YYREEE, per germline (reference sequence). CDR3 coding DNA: TGTGCCAGCAGCTTGGTGGGACAGCCCCAGTACTTC. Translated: CASSLVGQPQYF.

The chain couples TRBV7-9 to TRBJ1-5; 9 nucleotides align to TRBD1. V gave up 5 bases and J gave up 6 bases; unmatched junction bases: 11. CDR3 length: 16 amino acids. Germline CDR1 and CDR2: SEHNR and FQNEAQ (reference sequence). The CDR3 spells CASSPPGTGRGQPQHF. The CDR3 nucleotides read TGTGCCAGCAGCCCCCCCGGGACAGGGAGAGGTCAGCCCCAGCATTTT.

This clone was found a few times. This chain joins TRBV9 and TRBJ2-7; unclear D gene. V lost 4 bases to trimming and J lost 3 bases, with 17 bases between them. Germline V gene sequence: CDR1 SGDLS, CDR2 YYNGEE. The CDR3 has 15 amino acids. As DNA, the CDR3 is TGTGCCAGCAGCTCCGACCCCCAGGCGAACTACGAGCAGTACTTC. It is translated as CASSSDPQANYEQYF.

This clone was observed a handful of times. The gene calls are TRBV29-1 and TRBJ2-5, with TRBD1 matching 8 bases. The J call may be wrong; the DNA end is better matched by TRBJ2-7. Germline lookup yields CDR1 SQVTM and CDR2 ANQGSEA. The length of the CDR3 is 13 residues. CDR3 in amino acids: CSVDETGAYEQYF. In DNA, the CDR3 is TGCAGCGTTGATGAGACAGGGGCCTACGAGCAGTACTTC.

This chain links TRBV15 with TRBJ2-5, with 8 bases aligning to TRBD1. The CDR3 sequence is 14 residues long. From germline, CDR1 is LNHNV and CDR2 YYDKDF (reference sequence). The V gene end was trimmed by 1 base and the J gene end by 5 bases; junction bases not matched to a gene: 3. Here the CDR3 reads CATSRAGQAETQYF. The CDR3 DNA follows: TGTGCCACCAGCAGAGCGGGACAGGCCGAGACCCAGTACTTC. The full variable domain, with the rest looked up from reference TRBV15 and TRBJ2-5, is DAMVIQNPRYQVTQFGKPVTLSCSQTLNHNVMYWYQQKSSQAPKLLFHYYDKDFNNEADTPDNFQSRRPNTSFCFLDIRSPGLGDTAMYLCATSRAGQAETQYFGPGTRLLVL.

The CDR3: CASSLTRAVNTEAFF. The CDR3 bases are TGTGCCAGCAGTCTCACGAGGGCAGTAAACACTGAAGCTTTCTTT. The chain combines TRBV27 with TRBJ1-1; D is unresolved. The germline CDR1 and CDR2 sequences are MNHEY and SMNVEV (reference sequence). The V end lost 5 bases, the J end lost 2 bases, and 15 bases lay between the germline ends. The CDR3 length is 15 residues.

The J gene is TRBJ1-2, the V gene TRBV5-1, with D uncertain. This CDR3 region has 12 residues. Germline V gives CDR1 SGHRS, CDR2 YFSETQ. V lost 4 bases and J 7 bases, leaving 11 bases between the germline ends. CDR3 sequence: CASSLGRGGYTF. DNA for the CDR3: TGCGCCAGCAGCCTAGGACGGGGTGGCTACACCTTC.

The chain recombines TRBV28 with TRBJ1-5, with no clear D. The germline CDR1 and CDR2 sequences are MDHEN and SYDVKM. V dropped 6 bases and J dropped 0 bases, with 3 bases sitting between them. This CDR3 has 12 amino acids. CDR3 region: CASRVSNQPQHF. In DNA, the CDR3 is TGTGCCAGCAGGGTTAGCAATCAGCCCCAGCATTTT.

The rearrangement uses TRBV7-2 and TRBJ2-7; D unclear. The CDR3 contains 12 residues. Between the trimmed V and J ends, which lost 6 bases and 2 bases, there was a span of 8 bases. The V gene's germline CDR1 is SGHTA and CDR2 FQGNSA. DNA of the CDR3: TGTGCCAGCAGTTTGAGGCCCTACGAGCAGTACTTC. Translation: CASSLRPYEQYF.

The CDR3 reads CASSPDRSSKTEAFF. CDR3 DNA: TGTGCCAGCAGTCCGGACAGATCATCAAAGACTGAAGCTTTCTTT. V usage is TRBV6-5 and J usage is TRBJ1-1; tentative D call: TRBD1 (6 bases). The CDR3 contains 15 residues. Trimming cost V 5 bases and J 5 bases, with 18 bases left between them. CDR1 MNHEY and CDR2 SVGAGI come from the germline V gene.

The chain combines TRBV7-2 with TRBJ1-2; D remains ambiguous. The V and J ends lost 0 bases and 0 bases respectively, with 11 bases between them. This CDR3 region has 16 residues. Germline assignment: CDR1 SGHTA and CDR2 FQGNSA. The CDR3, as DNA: TGTGCCAGCAGCTTAGCGCGGGCAGACTCTAACTATGGCTACACCTTC. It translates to CASSLARADSNYGYTF.